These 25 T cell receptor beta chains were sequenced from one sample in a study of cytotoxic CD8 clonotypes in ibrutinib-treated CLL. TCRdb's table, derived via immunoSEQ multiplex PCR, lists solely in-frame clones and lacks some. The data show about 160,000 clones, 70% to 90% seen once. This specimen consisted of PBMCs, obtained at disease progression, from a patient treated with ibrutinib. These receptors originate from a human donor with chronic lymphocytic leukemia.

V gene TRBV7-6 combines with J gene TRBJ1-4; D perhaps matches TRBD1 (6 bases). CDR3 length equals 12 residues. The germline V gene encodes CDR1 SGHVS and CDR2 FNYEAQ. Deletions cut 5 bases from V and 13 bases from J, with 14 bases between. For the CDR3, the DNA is TGTGCCAGCAGCCCGGACAGTCGTAGACTGTTTTTT. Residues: CASSPDSRRLFF.

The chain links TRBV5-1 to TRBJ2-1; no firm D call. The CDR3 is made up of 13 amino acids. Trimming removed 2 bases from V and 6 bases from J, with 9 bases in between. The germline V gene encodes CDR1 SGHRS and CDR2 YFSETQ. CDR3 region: CASSFYSSNEQFF. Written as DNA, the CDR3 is TGCGCCAGCAGCTTTTACAGCTCCAATGAGCAGTTCTTC.

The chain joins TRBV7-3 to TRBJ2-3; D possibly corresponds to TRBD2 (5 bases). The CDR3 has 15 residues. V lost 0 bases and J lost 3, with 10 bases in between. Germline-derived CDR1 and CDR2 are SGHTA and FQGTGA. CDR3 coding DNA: TGTGCCAGCAGCTTAACCGGGAAAGAGACAGATACGCAGTATTTT. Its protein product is CASSLTGKETDTQYF. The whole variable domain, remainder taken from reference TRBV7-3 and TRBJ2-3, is GAGVSQTPSNKVTEKGKYVELRCDPISGHTALYWYRQSLGQGPEFLIYFQGTGAADDSGLPNDRFFAVRPEGSVSTLKIQRTERGDSAVYLCASSLTGKETDTQYFGPGTRLTVL.

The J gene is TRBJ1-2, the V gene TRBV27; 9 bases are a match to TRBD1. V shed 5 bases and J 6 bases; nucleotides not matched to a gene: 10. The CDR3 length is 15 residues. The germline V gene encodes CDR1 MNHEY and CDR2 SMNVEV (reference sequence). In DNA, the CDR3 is TGTGCCAGCAGTCCTGGGACAGGGAGCGATCATGGCTACACCTTC. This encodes CASSPGTGSDHGYTF.

The CDR3 DNA reads as TGCGCCAGCAGCCCAGGACTAGCGGGAGGGTCGGGGGAGACCCAGTACTTC. It encodes CASSPGLAGGSGETQYF. The chain is built from TRBV4-1 and TRBJ2-5; 15 nucleotides match TRBD2. Germline-derived CDR1 and CDR2 are MGHRA and YSYEKL. The CDR3 covers 17 residues. Germline trimming cut 4 bases from V and 5 bases from J; bases unmatched to any gene: 8.

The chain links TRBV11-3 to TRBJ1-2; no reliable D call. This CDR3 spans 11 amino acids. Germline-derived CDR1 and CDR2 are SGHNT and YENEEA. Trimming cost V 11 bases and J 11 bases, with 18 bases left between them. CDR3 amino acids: CACPGYRSYTF. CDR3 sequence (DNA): TGTGCCTGCCCGGGGTACCGAAGTTACACCTTC.

CDR3 bases: TGTGCCAGCAGCCTCCCTGCTCCGCGGCGGAGCAATCAGCCCCAGCATTTT. Its translation is CASSLPAPRRSNQPQHF. This chain joins TRBV16 and TRBJ1-5; no clear D gene. Germline-derived CDR1 and CDR2 are KGHSY and FQNENV. This CDR3 has 17 residues. The V end lost 4 bases, the J end lost 1 base, and 17 bases lay between the germline ends.

The CDR3 is CATSRVALSSGNTIYF. The CDR3 nucleotides are TGTGCCACCAGCAGAGTCGCGCTGAGCTCTGGAAACACCATATATTTT. This chain connects TRBV15 to TRBJ1-3; the D is unclear. CDR1 is LNHNV, CDR2 YYDKDF, per germline (reference sequence). The V end was cut by 1 base, the J end by 0 bases, with 10 bases between. CDR3 length: 16 amino acids.

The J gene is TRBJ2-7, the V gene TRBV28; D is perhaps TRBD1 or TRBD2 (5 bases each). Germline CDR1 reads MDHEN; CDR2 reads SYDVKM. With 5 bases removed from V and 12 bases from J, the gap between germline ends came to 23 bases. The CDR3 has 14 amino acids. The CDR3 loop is CASSPSSFGTFWYF. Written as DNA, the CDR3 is TGTGCCAGCAGTCCCTCTTCGTTCGGGACCTTCTGGTACTTC.

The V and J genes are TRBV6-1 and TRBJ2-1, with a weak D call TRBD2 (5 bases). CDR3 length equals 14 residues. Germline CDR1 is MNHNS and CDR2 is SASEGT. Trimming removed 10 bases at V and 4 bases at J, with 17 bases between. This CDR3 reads CAIRRSRGYNEQFF. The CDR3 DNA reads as TGTGCCATCCGGCGGTCCCGGGGTTACAATGAGCAGTTCTTC.

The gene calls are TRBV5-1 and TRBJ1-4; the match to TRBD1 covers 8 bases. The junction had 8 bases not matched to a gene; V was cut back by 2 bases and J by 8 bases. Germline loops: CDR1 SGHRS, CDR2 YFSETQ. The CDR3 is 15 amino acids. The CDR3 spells CASSLTGTGGEKLFF. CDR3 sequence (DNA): TGCGCCAGCAGCTTAACCGGGACAGGAGGCGAAAAACTGTTTTTT.

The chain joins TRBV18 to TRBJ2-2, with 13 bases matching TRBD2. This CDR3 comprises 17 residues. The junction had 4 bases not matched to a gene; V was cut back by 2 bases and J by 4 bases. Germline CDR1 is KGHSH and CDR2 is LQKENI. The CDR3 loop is CASSPGLAGEGTGELFF. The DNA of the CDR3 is TGTGCCAGCTCACCAGGACTAGCGGGAGAGGGCACCGGGGAGCTGTTTTTT. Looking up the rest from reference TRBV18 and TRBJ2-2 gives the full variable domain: NAGVMQNPRHLVRRRGQEARLRCSPMKGHSHVYWYRQLPEEGLKFMVYLQKENIIDESGMPKERFSAEFPKEGPSILRIQQVVRGDSAAYFCASSPGLAGEGTGELFFGEGSRLTVL.

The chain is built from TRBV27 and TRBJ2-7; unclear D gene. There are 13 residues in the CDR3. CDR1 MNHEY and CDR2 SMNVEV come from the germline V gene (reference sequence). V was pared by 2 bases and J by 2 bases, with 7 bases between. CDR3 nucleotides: TGTGCCAGCAGTTTAAAGGGAACCTACGAGCAGTACTTC. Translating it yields CASSLKGTYEQYF.

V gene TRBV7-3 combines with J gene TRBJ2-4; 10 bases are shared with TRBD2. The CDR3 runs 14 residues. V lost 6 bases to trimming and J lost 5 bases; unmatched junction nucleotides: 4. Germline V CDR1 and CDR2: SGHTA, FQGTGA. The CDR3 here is CASRSSGSQNIQYF. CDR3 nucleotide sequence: TGTGCCAGCAGGTCTAGCGGGAGTCAAAACATTCAGTACTTC.

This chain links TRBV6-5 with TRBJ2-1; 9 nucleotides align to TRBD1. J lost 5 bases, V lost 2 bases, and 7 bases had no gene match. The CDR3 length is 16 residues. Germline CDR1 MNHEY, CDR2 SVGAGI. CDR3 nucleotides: TGTGCCAGCAGTTACACCTCGGGACAGGGTAACAATGAGCAGTTCTTC. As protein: CASSYTSGQGNNEQFF.

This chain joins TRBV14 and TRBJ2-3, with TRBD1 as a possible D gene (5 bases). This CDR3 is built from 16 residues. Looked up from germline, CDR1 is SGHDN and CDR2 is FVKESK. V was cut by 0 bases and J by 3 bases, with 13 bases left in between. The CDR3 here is CASSQDSGAGTDTQYF. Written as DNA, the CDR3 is TGTGCCAGCAGCCAAGATAGTGGGGCAGGGACAGATACGCAGTATTTT.

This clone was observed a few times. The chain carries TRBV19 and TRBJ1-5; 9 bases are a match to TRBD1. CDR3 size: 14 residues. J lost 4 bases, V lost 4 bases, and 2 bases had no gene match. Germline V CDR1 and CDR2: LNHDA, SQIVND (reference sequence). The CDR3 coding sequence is TGTGCCAGTAGTACCGGGACAGGGAATCAGCCCCAGCATTTT. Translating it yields CASSTGTGNQPQHF.

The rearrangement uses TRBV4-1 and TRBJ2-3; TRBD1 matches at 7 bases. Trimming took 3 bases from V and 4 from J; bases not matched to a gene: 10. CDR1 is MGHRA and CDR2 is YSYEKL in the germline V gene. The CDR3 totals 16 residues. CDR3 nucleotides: TGCGCCAGCAGCCACACCGAGGGGGCTGGCGCAGATACGCAGTATTTT. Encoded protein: CASSHTEGAGADTQYF.

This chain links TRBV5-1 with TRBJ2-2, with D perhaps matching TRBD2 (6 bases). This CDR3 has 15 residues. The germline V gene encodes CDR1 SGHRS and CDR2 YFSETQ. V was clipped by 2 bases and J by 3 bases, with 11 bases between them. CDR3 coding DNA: TGCGCCAGCAGCTTACCGGGAGCCGACACCGGGGAGCTGTTTTTT. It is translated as CASSLPGADTGELFF. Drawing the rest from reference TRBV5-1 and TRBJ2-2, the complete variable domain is KAGVTQTPRYLIKTRGQQVTLSCSPISGHRSVSWYQQTPGQGLQFLFEYFSETQRNKGNFPGRFSGRQFSNSRSEMNVSTLELGDSALYLCASSLPGADTGELFFGEGSRLTVL.

The CDR3 loop reads CASSYQTREGEAFF. The DNA for the CDR3 is TGTGCCAGCAGTTACCAGACTCGGGAGGGTGAAGCTTTCTTT. The chain couples TRBV6-5 to TRBJ1-1; D remains unclear. V lost 2 bases and J 7 bases, leaving 14 bases between the germline ends. The CDR3 is made up of 14 amino acids. Germline values: CDR1 MNHEY, CDR2 SVGAGI.

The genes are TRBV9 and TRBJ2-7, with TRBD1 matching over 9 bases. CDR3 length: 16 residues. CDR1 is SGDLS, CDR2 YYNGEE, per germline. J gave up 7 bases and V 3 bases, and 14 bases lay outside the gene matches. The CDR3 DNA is TGTGCCAGCAGCGCTAATCCGGGACAGGGTTACGGGGAGCAGTACTTC. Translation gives CASSANPGQGYGEQYF.

The CDR3 DNA reads as TGTGCCAGCAGTTCCCGCGGATGGAACACTGAAGCTTTCTTT. Its protein product is CASSSRGWNTEAFF. This chain uses TRBV28 with TRBJ1-1; no reliable D call. This CDR3 spans 14 amino acids. Trimming removed 4 bases from V and 1 base from J, with 10 bases in between. CDR1 is MDHEN, CDR2 SYDVKM, per germline. The variable domain in full, with the rest retrieved from reference TRBV28 and TRBJ1-1, is DVKVTQSSRYLVKRTGEKVFLECVQDMDHENMFWYRQDPGLGLRLIYFSYDVKMKEKGDIPEGYSVSREKKERFSLILESASTNQTSMYLCASSSRGWNTEAFFGQGTRLTVV.

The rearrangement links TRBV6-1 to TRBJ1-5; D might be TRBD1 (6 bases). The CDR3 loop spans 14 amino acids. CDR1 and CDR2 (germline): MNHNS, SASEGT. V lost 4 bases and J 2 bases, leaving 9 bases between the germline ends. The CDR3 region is CASSAQGGNQPQHF. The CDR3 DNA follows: TGTGCCAGCAGTGCACAGGGAGGCAATCAGCCCCAGCATTTT.

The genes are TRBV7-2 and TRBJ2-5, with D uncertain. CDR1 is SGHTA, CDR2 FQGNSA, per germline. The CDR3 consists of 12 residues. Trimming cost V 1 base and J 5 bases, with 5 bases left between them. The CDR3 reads CASSLVGETQYF. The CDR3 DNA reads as TGTGCCAGCAGCTTAGTTGGCGAGACCCAGTACTTC.

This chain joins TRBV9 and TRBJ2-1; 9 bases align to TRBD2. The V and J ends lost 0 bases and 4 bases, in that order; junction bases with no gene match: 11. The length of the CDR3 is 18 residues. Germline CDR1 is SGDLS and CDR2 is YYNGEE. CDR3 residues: CASSVVVAGVIPYNEQFF. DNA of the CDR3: TGTGCCAGCAGCGTAGTCGTAGCGGGAGTTATCCCGTACAATGAGCAGTTCTTC.